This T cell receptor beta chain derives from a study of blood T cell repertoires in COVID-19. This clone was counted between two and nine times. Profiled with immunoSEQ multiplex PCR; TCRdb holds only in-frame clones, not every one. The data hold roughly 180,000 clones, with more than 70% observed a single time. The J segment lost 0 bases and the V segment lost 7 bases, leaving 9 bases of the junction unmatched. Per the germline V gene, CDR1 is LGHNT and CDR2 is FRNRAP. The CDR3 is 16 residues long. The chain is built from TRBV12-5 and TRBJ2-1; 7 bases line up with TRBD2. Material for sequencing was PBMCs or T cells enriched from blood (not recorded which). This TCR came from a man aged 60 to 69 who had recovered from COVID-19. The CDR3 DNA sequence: TGTGCTAGTGCCGTAAAGCGGGGTAACTCCTACAATGAGCAGTTCTTC. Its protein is CASAVKRGNSYNEQFF.